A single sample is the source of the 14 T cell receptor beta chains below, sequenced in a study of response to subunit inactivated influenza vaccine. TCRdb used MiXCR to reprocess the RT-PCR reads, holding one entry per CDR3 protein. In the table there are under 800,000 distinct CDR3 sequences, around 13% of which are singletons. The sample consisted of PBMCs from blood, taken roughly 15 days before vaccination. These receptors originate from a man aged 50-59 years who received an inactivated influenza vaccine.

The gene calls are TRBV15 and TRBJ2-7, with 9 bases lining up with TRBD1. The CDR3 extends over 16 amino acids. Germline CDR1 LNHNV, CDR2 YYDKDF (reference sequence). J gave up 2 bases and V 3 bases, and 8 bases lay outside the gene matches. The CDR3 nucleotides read TGTGCCACCAGCAGCGTAGGGACAGGGAGGGCCTACGAGCAGTACTTC. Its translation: CATSSVGTGRAYEQYF.

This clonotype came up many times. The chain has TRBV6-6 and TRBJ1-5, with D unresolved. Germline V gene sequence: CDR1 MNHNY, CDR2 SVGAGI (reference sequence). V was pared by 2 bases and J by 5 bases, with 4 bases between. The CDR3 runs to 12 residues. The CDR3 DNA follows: TGTGCCAGCAGTTACAGGGATCAGCCCCAGCATTTT. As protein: CASSYRDQPQHF.

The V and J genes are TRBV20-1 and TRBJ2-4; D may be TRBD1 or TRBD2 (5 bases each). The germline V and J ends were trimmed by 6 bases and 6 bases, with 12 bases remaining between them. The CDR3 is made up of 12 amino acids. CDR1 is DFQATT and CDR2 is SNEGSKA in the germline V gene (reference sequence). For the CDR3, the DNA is TGCAGTGCAGGCAGGGCGGGAAACATTCAGTACTTC. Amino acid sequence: CSAGRAGNIQYF.

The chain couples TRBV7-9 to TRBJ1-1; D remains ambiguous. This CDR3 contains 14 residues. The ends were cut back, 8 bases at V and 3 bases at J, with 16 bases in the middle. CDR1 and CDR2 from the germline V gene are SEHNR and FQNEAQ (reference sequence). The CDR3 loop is CASHSLSSYTEAFF. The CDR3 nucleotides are TGTGCCAGCCACTCCCTCAGCTCTTACACTGAAGCTTTCTTT.

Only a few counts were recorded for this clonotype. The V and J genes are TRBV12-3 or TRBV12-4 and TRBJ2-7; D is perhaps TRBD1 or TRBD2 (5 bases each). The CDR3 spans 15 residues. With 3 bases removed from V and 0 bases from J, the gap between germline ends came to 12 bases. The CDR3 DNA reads TGTGCCAGCAGTTTTCGGGCAGGGAGCTCCTACGAGCAGTACTTC. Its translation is CASSFRAGSSYEQYF.

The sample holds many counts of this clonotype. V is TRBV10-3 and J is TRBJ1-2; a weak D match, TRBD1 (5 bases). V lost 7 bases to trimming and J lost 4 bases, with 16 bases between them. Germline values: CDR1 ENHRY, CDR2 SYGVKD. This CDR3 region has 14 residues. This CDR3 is CAINQGSTLYGYTF. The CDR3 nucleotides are TGTGCCATCAATCAGGGTTCCACCCTCTATGGCTACACCTTC.

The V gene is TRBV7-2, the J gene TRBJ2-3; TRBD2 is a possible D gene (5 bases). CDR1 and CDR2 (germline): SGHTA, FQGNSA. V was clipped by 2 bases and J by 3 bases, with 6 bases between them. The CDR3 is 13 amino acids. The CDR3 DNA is TGTGCCAGCAGCTTAATAGCGACAGATACGCAGTATTTT. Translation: CASSLIATDTQYF. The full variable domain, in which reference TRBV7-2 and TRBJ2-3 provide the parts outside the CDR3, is GAGVSQSPSNKVTEKGKDVELRCDPISGHTALYWYRQSLGQGLEFLIYFQGNSAPDKSGLPSDRFSAERTGGSVSTLTIQRTQQEDSAVYLCASSLIATDTQYFGPGTRLTVL.

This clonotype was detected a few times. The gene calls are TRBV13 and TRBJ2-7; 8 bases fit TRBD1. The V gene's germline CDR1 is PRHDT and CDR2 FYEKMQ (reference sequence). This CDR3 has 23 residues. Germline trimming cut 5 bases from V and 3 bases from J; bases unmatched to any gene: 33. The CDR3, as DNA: TGTGCCAGCAGCACGCCACTCCCCGACAGGGGAAGTTCGTTGGTTTTGTTATTCTACGAGCAGTACTTC. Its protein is CASSTPLPDRGSSLVLLFYEQYF.

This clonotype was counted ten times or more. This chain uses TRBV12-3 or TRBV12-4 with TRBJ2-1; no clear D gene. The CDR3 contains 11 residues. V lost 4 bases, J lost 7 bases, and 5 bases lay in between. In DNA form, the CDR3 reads TGTGCCAGCAGTTCTGGGAATGAGCAGTTCTTC. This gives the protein CASSSGNEQFF.

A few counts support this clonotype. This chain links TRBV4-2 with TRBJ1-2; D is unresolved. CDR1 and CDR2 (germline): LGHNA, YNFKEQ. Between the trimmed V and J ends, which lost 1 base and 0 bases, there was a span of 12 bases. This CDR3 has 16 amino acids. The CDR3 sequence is CASSQGAYGTNYGYTF. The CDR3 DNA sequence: TGTGCCAGCAGCCAAGGTGCTTACGGGACTAACTATGGCTACACCTTC.

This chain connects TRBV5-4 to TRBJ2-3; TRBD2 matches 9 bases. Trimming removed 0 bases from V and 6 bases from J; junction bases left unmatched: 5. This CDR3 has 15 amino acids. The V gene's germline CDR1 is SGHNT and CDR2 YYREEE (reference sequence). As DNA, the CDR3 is TGTGCCAGCAGCTTGGGCGGGAGGGCCCTCGATACGCAGTATTTT. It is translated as CASSLGGRALDTQYF.

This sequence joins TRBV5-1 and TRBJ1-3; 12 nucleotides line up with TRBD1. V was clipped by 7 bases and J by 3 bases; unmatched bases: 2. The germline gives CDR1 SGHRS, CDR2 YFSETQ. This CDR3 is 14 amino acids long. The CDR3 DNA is TGCGCCAGCGGGACAGGGGGCAGTGGAAACACCATATATTTT. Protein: CASGTGGSGNTIYF.

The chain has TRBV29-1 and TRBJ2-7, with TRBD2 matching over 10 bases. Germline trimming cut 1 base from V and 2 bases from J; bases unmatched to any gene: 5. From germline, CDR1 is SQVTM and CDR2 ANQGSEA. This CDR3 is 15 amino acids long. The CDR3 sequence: CSVEGLAGSTYEQYF. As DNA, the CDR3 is TGCAGCGTTGAAGGACTAGCGGGCTCTACCTACGAGCAGTACTTC.

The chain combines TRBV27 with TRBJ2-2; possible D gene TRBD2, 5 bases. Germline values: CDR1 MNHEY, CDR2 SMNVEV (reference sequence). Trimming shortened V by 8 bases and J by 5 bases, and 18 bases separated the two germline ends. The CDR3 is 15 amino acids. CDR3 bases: TGTGCCAGCTGCTTCCGGCTCCGGGGTACCGGGGAGCTGTTTTTT. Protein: CASCFRLRGTGELFF.